One sample yielded the 8 T cell receptor beta chains listed below, sequenced in a study of cytomegalovirus exposure and HLA in healthy donors. Primers for the PCR totalled 60 Vbeta and 13 Jbeta. Clones were sequenced by immunoSEQ multiplex PCR, and TCRdb holds only the in-frame ones, with some missing. This repertoire shows approximately 140,000 clones, under 85% found once; its top ten account for around 6.7%. Sequences were obtained from PBMCs. Source of these receptors: a woman in her 40s in good health and CMV-seropositive.

The rearrangement links TRBV23-1 to TRBJ1-2; D unresolved. TRBV23-1 falls under the ORF class, with uncertain function. With 0 bases removed from V and 2 bases from J, the gap between germline ends came to 10 bases. The CDR3 has 15 residues. The DNA for the CDR3 is TGCGCCAGCAGTCAATCCGAGGAAAAAAACTATGGCTACACCTTC. Protein: CASSQSEEKNYGYTF.

This chain joins TRBV5-1 and TRBJ2-1; perhaps TRBD2 as D (7 bases). Germline CDR1 and CDR2: SGHRS and YFSETQ. Trimming removed 4 bases from V and 6 bases from J, with 17 bases in between. This CDR3 is 15 amino acids long. This CDR3 reads CASSPSQGGGNEQFF. The CDR3, as DNA: TGCGCCAGCAGCCCCTCCCAGGGAGGGGGCAATGAGCAGTTCTTC.

The chain couples TRBV9 to TRBJ2-1; no clear D. The CDR3 contains 16 residues. Germline assignment: CDR1 SGDLS and CDR2 YYNGEE. V gave up 4 bases and J gave up 1 base, with 15 bases separating them. The CDR3 sequence: CASSPPPGPSYNEQFF. The CDR3 bases are TGTGCCAGCAGCCCCCCCCCGGGTCCTTCCTACAATGAGCAGTTCTTC.

CDR3 protein: CASSLAWREAFF. CDR3 DNA sequence: TGCGCCAGCAGCTTGGCTTGGAGGGAAGCTTTCTTT. The rearrangement uses TRBV5-1 and TRBJ1-1; D not resolved. Trimming removed 0 bases from V and 8 bases from J, with 8 bases in between. The germline V gene has CDR1 SGHRS and CDR2 YFSETQ. CDR3 length: 12 residues.

The rearrangement joins TRBV19 to TRBJ1-4, with 7 bases aligning to TRBD1. The CDR3 spans 14 residues. Germline V gene data show CDR1 as LNHDA and CDR2 as SQIVND (reference sequence). V dropped 3 bases and J dropped 6; count of bases not matched to a gene: 4. The CDR3: CASSMGTAHEKLFF. CDR3 DNA: TGTGCCAGTAGTATGGGGACAGCTCATGAAAAACTGTTTTTT.

This chain connects TRBV29-1 to TRBJ2-4; 8 bases map to TRBD1. The germline V gene has CDR1 SQVTM and CDR2 ANQGSEA. After removal of 7 bases from V and 1 base from J, the junction contained 6 bases not matched to a gene. This CDR3 is built from 14 residues. This chain's CDR3 is CSARTGLAKNIQYF. The CDR3 region has the DNA TGCAGCGCCCGGACAGGGTTGGCCAAAAACATTCAGTACTTC.

The chain is built from TRBV21-1 and TRBJ2-3; TRBD1, as called in the table, went unchecked against the DNA. TRBV21-1 is deemed a pseudogene. The CDR3 has 13 residues. In DNA, the CDR3 is TGTGCCAGCTTAAGTTACAGGGCATTGACGCAGTATTTT. It specifies CASLSYRALTQYF.

The chain links TRBV5-1 to TRBJ1-5; 7 bases are a match to TRBD1. After removal of 4 bases from V and 8 bases from J, the junction contained 9 bases not matched to a gene. The CDR3 spans 14 residues. Germline V CDR1 and CDR2: SGHRS, YFSETQ. The chain's CDR3 is CASSPTGQVEPQHF. CDR3 nucleotide sequence: TGCGCCAGCAGCCCGACCGGACAGGTAGAGCCCCAGCATTTT.